These 5 T cell receptor beta chains share one sample of origin, sequenced in a study of cytomegalovirus exposure and HLA in healthy donors. This PCR relied on a set of 60 Vbeta primers and 13 Jbeta primers. Some clones are missing from TCRdb's copy, which holds only in-frame ones; the method was immunoSEQ multiplex PCR. This sample has about 200,000 clones, with around four fifths found just once. The material sequenced was PBMCs. These receptor sequences come from a woman aged 45 to 65 in good health and CMV-seropositive.

The chain employs TRBV28 and TRBJ2-7; 7 bases line up with TRBD1. CDR1 and CDR2 (germline): MDHEN, SYDVKM. J gave up 3 bases and V 5 bases, and 4 bases lay outside the gene matches. This CDR3 region has 13 residues. The CDR3 loop reads CASSPTGFYEQYF. DNA of the CDR3: TGTGCCAGCAGTCCGACAGGGTTCTACGAGCAGTACTTC.

The chain recombines TRBV9 with TRBJ1-2, with 7 positions matching TRBD1. The CDR3 is 14 residues long. Germline assignment: CDR1 SGDLS and CDR2 YYNGEE. J lost 8 bases, V lost 0 bases, and 7 bases had no gene match. The CDR3 nucleotides read TGTGCCAGCAGCGTAGAGGGCAAGGGGGCCGGCTACACCTTC. Translated: CASSVEGKGAGYTF.

The chain uses TRBV18 and TRBJ1-5; D is uncertain. There are 16 residues in the CDR3. Trimming stripped 0 bases from V and 2 bases from J, with 11 bases between. In germline, CDR1 is KGHSH, CDR2 LQKENI. This CDR3 reads CASSPPINPGNQPQHF. The CDR3 DNA follows: TGTGCCAGCTCACCACCGATCAACCCGGGCAATCAGCCCCAGCATTTT.

V is TRBV14 and J is TRBJ1-2; 7 nucleotides align to TRBD1. V lost 1 base to trimming and J lost 6 bases; unmatched junction nucleotides: 8. The CDR3 is 15 residues long. Germline CDR1 and CDR2: SGHDN and FVKESK. CDR3 in amino acids: CASSQGLGQPHGYTF. CDR3 DNA: TGTGCCAGCAGCCAAGGCCTGGGACAGCCCCATGGCTACACCTTC. Full variable domain (rest looked up from reference TRBV14 and TRBJ1-2): EAGVTQFPSHSVIEKGQTVTLRCDPISGHDNLYWYRRVMGKEIKFLLHFVKESKQDESGMPNNRFLAERTGGTYSTLKVQPAELEDSGVYFCASSQGLGQPHGYTFGSGTRLTVV.

The chain employs TRBV5-4 and TRBJ2-1; 8 bases fit TRBD1. The CDR3 length is 15 residues. The germline gives CDR1 SGHNT, CDR2 YYREEE (reference sequence). V lost 3 bases to trimming and J lost 4 bases; unmatched junction nucleotides: 6. The CDR3 DNA reads as TGTGCCAGCAGCTCGGGACAGGACATTTACAATGAGCAGTTCTTC. As protein: CASSSGQDIYNEQFF. Variable domain in full (rest from reference TRBV5-4 and TRBJ2-1): ETGVTQSPTHLIKTRGQQVTLRCSSQSGHNTVSWYQQALGQGPQFIFQYYREEENGRGNFPPRFSGLQFPNYSSELNVNALELDDSALYLCASSSGQDIYNEQFFGPGTRLTVL.